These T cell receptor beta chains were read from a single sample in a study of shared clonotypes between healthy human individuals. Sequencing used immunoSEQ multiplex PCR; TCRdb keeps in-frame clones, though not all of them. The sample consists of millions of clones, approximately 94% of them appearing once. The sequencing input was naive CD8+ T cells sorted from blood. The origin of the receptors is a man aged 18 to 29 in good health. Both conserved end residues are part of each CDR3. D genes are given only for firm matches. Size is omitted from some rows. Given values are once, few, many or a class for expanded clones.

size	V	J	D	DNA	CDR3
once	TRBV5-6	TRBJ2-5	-	TGTGCCAGCAGCTTGACGACTAGGGGGCTGGAGACCCAGTACTTC	CASSLTTRGLETQYF
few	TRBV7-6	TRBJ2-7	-	TGTGCCAGCAGCTTAGCAGGTGCCTACGAGCAGTACTTC	CASSLAGAYEQYF
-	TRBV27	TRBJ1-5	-	TGTGCCAGCAGTTTCGGCTTAGACAGTCAGCCCCAGCATTTT	CASSFGLDSQPQHF
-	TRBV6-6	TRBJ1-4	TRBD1	TGTGCCAGCAACCCCGACAGGGTATATGAAAAACTGTTTTTT	CASNPDRVYEKLFF
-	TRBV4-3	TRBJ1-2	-	TGCGCCAGCAGCCAAGATGGGAACTATGGCTACACCTTC	CASSQDGNYGYTF
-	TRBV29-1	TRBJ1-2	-	TGCAGCGTTGAAGATTGGATGGGCGATGGCTACACCTTC	CSVEDWMGDGYTF
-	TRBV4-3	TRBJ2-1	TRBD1	TGCGCCAGCAGCCTCCTCCGGGACAGGGGTGACGAGCAGTTCTTC	CASSLLRDRGDEQFF
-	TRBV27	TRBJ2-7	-	TGTGCCAGCAGTTTTGGTCGAGGGGCGTACGAGCAGTACTTC	CASSFGRGAYEQYF
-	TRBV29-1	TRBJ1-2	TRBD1	TGCAGCGCAATACAGGGGGACTATGGCTACACCTTC	CSAIQGDYGYTF
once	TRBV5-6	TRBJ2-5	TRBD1	TGTGCCAGCAGCTGGGGGACAGCCGAAGAGACCCAGTACTTC	CASSWGTAEETQYF
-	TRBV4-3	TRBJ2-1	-	TGCGCCAGCAGCCAAGATTTACATAGGGCAGGGGTTGAGCAGTTCTTC	CASSQDLHRAGVEQFF
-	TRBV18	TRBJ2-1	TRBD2	TGTGCCAGCTCACCACTAGCGGGGGATGAGCAGTTCTTC	CASSPLAGDEQFF
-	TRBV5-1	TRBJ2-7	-	TGCGCCAGCAGCTTGTCAACAGGTTCCTACGAGCAGTACTTC	CASSLSTGSYEQYF
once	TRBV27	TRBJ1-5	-	TGTGCCAGCAGTTTAATAGGGCCAACTTATCAGCCCCAGCATTTT	CASSLIGPTYQPQHF
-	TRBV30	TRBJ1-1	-	TGTGCCTGGAGTACCGATTGGAACACTGAAGCTTTCTTT	CAWSTDWNTEAFF
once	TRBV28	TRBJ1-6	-	TGTGCCAGCAGTACCACCACAAACAGGGTTTCACCCCTCCACTTT	CASSTTTNRVSPLHF
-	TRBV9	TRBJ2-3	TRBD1	TGTGCCAGCAGCCAAGGGGGCTTGAGAACAGATACGCAGTATTTT	CASSQGGLRTDTQYF
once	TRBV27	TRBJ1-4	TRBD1	TGTGCCAGCAGTACCCCCGGGACAGGGAGAGAAAAACTGTTTTTT	CASSTPGTGREKLFF
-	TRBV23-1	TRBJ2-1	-	TGCGCCAGCAGTCAATCCCTCGGGAACAATGAGCAGTTCTTC	CASSQSLGNNEQFF
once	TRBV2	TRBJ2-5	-	TGTGCCAGCAGTGAATCTACAGGGAGGCAAGAGACCCAGTACTTC	CASSESTGRQETQYF
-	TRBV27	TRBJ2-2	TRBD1	TGTGCCAGCAGCCTCCAGGGGGTGACGAACACCGGGGAGCTGTTTTTT	CASSLQGVTNTGELFF
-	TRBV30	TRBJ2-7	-	TGTGCCTGGCGGGACGGAAACTACGAGCAGTACTTC	CAWRDGNYEQYF
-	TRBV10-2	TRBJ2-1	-	TGCGCCAGCTCTCAGGAGTCCTACAATGAGCAGTTCTTC	CASSQESYNEQFF
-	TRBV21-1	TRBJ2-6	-	TGTGCCAGCAGCAGAGAGGGGATCTGTCCAGGGCCTGGGGCCAACGTCCTGACTTTC	CASSREGICPGPGANVLTF
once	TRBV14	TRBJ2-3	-	TGTGCCAGCAGCCAAGATTGGTGGGATACGCAGTATTTT	CASSQDWWDTQYF
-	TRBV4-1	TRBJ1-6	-	TGCGCCAGCAGCCAAGATTACCTCCCTTATAATTCACCCCTCCACTTT	CASSQDYLPYNSPLHF
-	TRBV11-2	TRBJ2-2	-	TGTGCCAGCAGCTTAGAGTGGCCAGGGGAGTTTGCCGGGGAGCTGTTTTTT	CASSLEWPGEFAGELFF
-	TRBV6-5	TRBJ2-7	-	TGTGCCAGCAGCTCGATGGACAGTTACGAGCAGTACTTC	CASSSMDSYEQYF
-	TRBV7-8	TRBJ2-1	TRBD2	TGTGCCAGCAGCATCGGGACTAGCGGGGTTGTTGATGAGCAGTTCTTC	CASSIGTSGVVDEQFF
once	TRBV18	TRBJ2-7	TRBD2	TGTGCCAGCTCCCCAATCGGGACTAGTCTTTCCTACGAGCAGTACTTC	CASSPIGTSLSYEQYF
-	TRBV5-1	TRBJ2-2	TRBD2	TGCGCCAGCAGCCTGGGGATTAGCGGGATCACCGGGGAGCTGTTTTTT	CASSLGISGITGELFF
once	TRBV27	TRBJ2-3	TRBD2	TGTGCCAGCACCCGACTAGCGGGCACAGATACGCAGTATTTT	CASTRLAGTDTQYF
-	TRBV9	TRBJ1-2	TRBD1	TGTGCCAGCAGCGTAGCTACAGGGGGCCCAGACTATGGCTACACCTTC	CASSVATGGPDYGYTF
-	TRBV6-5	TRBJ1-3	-	TGTGCCAGCAGCTATCGGCCGAGCTCTGGAAACACCATATATTTT	CASSYRPSSGNTIYF
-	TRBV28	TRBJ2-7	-	TGTGCCAGCAGTTTAGGGAGCTGGACAGTCGACGAGCAGTACTTC	CASSLGSWTVDEQYF
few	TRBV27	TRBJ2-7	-	TGTGCCAGCAGTTTATCGTGGGGGGCCGTCGAGCAGTACTTC	CASSLSWGAVEQYF
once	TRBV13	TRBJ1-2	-	TGTGCCAGCCGAAGGACAGACTATAACTATGGCTACACCTTC	CASRRTDYNYGYTF
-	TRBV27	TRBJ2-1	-	TGTGCCAGCAGTTACGTCTTATCCTACAATGAGCAGTTCTTC	CASSYVLSYNEQFF
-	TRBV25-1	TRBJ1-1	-	TGTGCCAGCAGGAGGGGCGACAGGACCGACACTGAAGCTTTCTTT	CASRRGDRTDTEAFF
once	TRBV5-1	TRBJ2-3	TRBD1	TGCGCCAGCAGCGGATGGACAGGACCCACAGATACGCAGTATTTT	CASSGWTGPTDTQYF
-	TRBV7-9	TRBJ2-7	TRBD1	TGTGCCAGCAGCTTCGGACAGGGGACCTTTTACGAGCAGTACTTC	CASSFGQGTFYEQYF
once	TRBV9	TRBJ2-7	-	TGTGCCAGCAGCCCCAAGGGTCTCTCCTACGAGCAGTACTTC	CASSPKGLSYEQYF
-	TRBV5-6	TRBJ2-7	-	TGTGCCAGCAGCTTCAACGGACACGGATTCTACGAGCAGTACTTC	CASSFNGHGFYEQYF
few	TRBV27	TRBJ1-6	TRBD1	TGTGCCAGCAGTCCTTTGGGCAGGGGGCTAAATTCACCCCTCCACTTT	CASSPLGRGLNSPLHF
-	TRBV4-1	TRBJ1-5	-	TGCGCCAGCAGCCAAGATGGGGCAGGGAATCAGCCCCAGCATTTT	CASSQDGAGNQPQHF
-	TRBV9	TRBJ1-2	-	TGTGCCAGCAGCGTAGTGGCGGACTCTAACTATGGCTACACCTTC	CASSVVADSNYGYTF
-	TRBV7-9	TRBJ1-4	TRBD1	TGTGCCAGCAGCTCCCCGGGACAGGGGACAAAACTGTTTTTT	CASSSPGQGTKLFF
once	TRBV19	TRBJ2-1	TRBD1	TGTGCCAGTAGTGCTGGGGACAGCCGAGATGAGCAGTTCTTC	CASSAGDSRDEQFF
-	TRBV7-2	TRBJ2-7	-	TGTGCCAGCAGCTTAGGGACAGAACCGGCAGACTACGAGCAGTACTTC	CASSLGTEPADYEQYF
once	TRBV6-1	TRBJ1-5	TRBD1	TGTGCCAGCAGTGAATTTATGGGACAGGGGATCAATCAGCCCCAGCATTTT	CASSEFMGQGINQPQHF
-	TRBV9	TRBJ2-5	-	TGTGCCAGCAGCGTAGACGGGGTTCCCAGGGAGACCCAGTACTTC	CASSVDGVPRETQYF
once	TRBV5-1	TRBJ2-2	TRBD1	TGCGCCAGCAGCCCCCGGGACAGTGGGAACACCGGGGAGCTGTTTTTT	CASSPRDSGNTGELFF
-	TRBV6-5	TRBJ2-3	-	TGTGCCAGCAGGGGGGACAATCAAAATACGCAGTATTTT	CASRGDNQNTQYF